One and the same sample provided the 27 T cell receptor beta chains below, sequenced in a study of neurological immune-mediated disorders. A single record per CDR3 protein comes from TCRdb applying MiXCR to the 5' RACE reads. The sample yields 95,000 or so distinct CDR3 sequences, 3.5% to 4% seen once. Sample: PBMCs. These receptors came from a woman younger than 35 with multiple sclerosis.

This clonotype has a count of ten or more. CDR3 amino acids: CASRRQPTSAYEQYF. CDR3 coding DNA: TGTGCCAGCAGACGTCAGCCTACTAGTGCCTACGAGCAGTACTTC. The V gene is TRBV5-5, the J gene TRBJ2-7; perhaps TRBD2 as D (5 bases). Trimming removed 5 bases from V and 2 bases from J, with 17 bases in between. CDR1 is SGHKS, CDR2 YYEKEE, per germline (reference sequence). The CDR3 runs to 15 residues.

This clonotype was seen ten or more times. This chain connects TRBV5-1 to TRBJ2-7; TRBD1 aligns across 7 bases. The CDR3 length is 15 residues. CDR1 and CDR2 from the germline V gene are SGHRS and YFSETQ. Losses at the gene ends were 0 bases for V and 2 bases for J; bases not matched to a gene: 5. The CDR3 DNA is TGCGCCAGCAGCTTGGAGACAGGGTCTACCTACGAGCAGTACTTC. Its translation: CASSLETGSTYEQYF.

This clonotype was seen ten or more times. The rearrangement joins TRBV12-3 or TRBV12-4 to TRBJ2-1; D is unclear. V lost 7 bases and J 4 bases, leaving 14 bases between the germline ends. The CDR3 has 14 amino acids. The DNA for the CDR3 is TGTGCCAGCAAAAACGAGGAGTTTTACAATGAGCAGTTCTTC. As protein: CASKNEEFYNEQFF.

In this sample, this clonotype turned up a few times. A much more abundant neighbour one base away suggests this may be a read error. J is TRBJ2-3 and V is TRBV18; 7 bases are shared with TRBD1. The CDR3 runs 13 residues. The germline V gene encodes CDR1 KGHSH and CDR2 LQKENI. The ends lost 5 bases at V and 5 bases at J; junction bases unmatched: 4. The CDR3 DNA is TGTGCCAGCTCAACAGGGGTGGTAGATACGCAGTATTTT. As protein: CASSTGVVDTQYF.

The CDR3 is CASGGSHGELFF. The CDR3 DNA follows: TGTGCCAGCGGCGGCTCCCACGGGGAGCTGTTTTTT. The rearrangement links TRBV6-6 to TRBJ2-2; D is undetermined. CDR1 and CDR2 from the germline V gene are MNHNY and SVGAGI (reference sequence). V was clipped by 8 bases and J by 7 bases, with 11 bases between them. This CDR3 is 12 amino acids long.

This clonotype was detected only a few times. The rearrangement uses TRBV20-1 and TRBJ2-5; TRBD2 matches at 10 bases. There are 18 residues in the CDR3. V was pared by 0 bases and J by 4 bases, with 14 bases of the junction left unmatched. Germline lookup yields CDR1 DFQATT and CDR2 SNEGSKA (reference sequence). The CDR3 loop reads CSARESRGLASGRETQYF. CDR3 in DNA: TGCAGTGCTAGAGAATCCCGGGGACTAGCGTCGGGGAGAGAGACCCAGTACTTC.

This clonotype was found a few times. This chain links TRBV14 with TRBJ2-1, with TRBD2 as a possible D gene (6 bases). The CDR3 sequence is 15 residues long. From germline, CDR1 is SGHDN and CDR2 FVKESK. V was clipped by 6 bases and J by 3 bases, with 15 bases between them. In DNA form, the CDR3 reads TGTGCCAGCAGTCTTACTCCGGGAGACTACAATGAGCAGTTCTTC. It encodes CASSLTPGDYNEQFF.

This clonotype appeared many times. CDR3 DNA: TGTGCCAGCAGTAATGGACAGGGCAAGTCGGCAGATACGCAGTATTTT. Translation gives CASSNGQGKSADTQYF. This sequence joins TRBV6-1 and TRBJ2-3; 8 nucleotides line up with TRBD1. Germline assignment: CDR1 MNHNS and CDR2 SASEGT. The CDR3 has 16 amino acids. The trim removed 5 bases at V and 4 bases at J, leaving 11 bases unmatched.

This clonotype occurred many times. The chain is built from TRBV6-1 and TRBJ2-7, with 10 bases aligning to TRBD2. V was clipped by 2 bases and J by 0 bases; unmatched bases: 7. CDR3 size: 17 residues. The V gene's germline CDR1 is MNHNS and CDR2 SASEGT. The CDR3 spells CASSERLWTSGSYEQYF. The CDR3 DNA reads TGTGCCAGCAGTGAACGGCTCTGGACTAGCGGCTCCTACGAGCAGTACTTC.

This clonotype was counted at least ten times. V usage is TRBV12-3 or TRBV12-4 and J usage is TRBJ1-5; no clear D gene. The CDR3 totals 15 residues. V was shortened by 1 base and J by 5 bases, with 12 bases between the two germline ends. CDR3 in DNA: TGTGCCAGCAGTTTAGGTACCGGGGTCGATCAGCCCCAGCATTTT. The encoded protein is CASSLGTGVDQPQHF.

This clonotype appeared many times. The rearrangement joins TRBV6-5 to TRBJ2-7; 11 bases map to TRBD1. Germline CDR1 is MNHEY and CDR2 is SVGAGI. The trim removed 6 bases at V and 1 base at J, leaving 5 bases unmatched. The CDR3 totals 15 residues. CDR3 protein: CASSSGTGGSYEQYF. CDR3 in DNA: TGTGCCAGCAGCTCCGGGACAGGGGGGTCCTACGAGCAGTACTTC.

This clonotype was seen repeatedly, ten times or more. This chain links TRBV7-2 with TRBJ1-5; D may be TRBD1 (5 bases). The germline gives CDR1 SGHTA, CDR2 FQGNSA. Trimming shortened V by 2 bases and J by 6 bases, and 17 bases separated the two germline ends. CDR3 length: 16 residues. In DNA form, the CDR3 reads TGTGCCAGCAGCTTAACCTCGTCAGGGCCTAGTCAGCCCCAGCATTTT. Protein: CASSLTSSGPSQPQHF.

The table lists this clonotype with many counts. This chain connects TRBV3-1 to TRBJ1-2; 9 bases line up with TRBD1. Germline CDR1 LGHDT, CDR2 YNNKEL (reference sequence). This CDR3 has 15 amino acids. Germline trimming cut 3 bases from V and 8 bases from J; bases unmatched to any gene: 10. CDR3 bases: TGTGCCAGCAGCCACATACAGGGGGCCCCTTGGGGCTACACCTTC. Translating gives CASSHIQGAPWGYTF. The whole variable domain, filled in from reference TRBV3-1 and TRBJ1-2, reads DTAVSQTPKYLVTQMGNDKSIKCEQNLGHDTMYWYKQDSKKFLKIMFSYNNKELIINETVPNRFSPKSPDKAHLNLHINSLELGDSAVYFCASSHIQGAPWGYTFGSGTRLTVV.

This clonotype has at least ten counts. CDR3 coding DNA: TGTGCCAGCAGCCAAGGGGGACAGGGGCGGTATGGCTACACCTTC. It specifies CASSQGGQGRYGYTF. This chain uses TRBV4-2 with TRBJ1-2; the match to TRBD1 covers 10 bases. The J segment lost 5 bases and the V segment lost 1 base, leaving 4 bases of the junction unmatched. CDR3 length: 15 amino acids. Germline V lookup: CDR1 LGHNA, CDR2 YNFKEQ.

At least ten counts were recorded for this clonotype. V gene TRBV6-6 combines with J gene TRBJ1-6; 11 nucleotides agree with TRBD1. Germline V lookup: CDR1 MNHNY, CDR2 SVGAGI (reference sequence). The ends lost 3 bases at V and 9 bases at J; junction bases unmatched: 4. The length of the CDR3 is 15 residues. Here the CDR3 reads CASSYAGTGGSPLHF. The CDR3 DNA follows: TGTGCCAGCAGTTATGCCGGGACAGGGGGTTCACCCCTCCACTTT.

This clonotype was seen ten or more times. The chain links TRBV5-6 to TRBJ2-1; unclear D gene. Per germline, CDR1 SGHDT and CDR2 YYEEEE. The V end lost 0 bases, the J end lost 9 bases, and 19 bases lay between the germline ends. The CDR3 consists of 16 residues. The CDR3 DNA is TGTGCCAGCAGCTTGGTGGTCGAGGTTCTCAAGGGTGAGCAGTTCTTC. Translated, it gives CASSLVVEVLKGEQFF.

This clonotype was observed many times. This chain uses TRBV7-9 with TRBJ1-2; D possibly corresponds to TRBD1 (5 bases). V was clipped by 3 bases and J by 5 bases, with 10 bases between them. CDR1 and CDR2 (germline): SEHNR, FQNEAQ (reference sequence). This CDR3 spans 13 amino acids. As DNA, the CDR3 is TGTGCCAGCAGCTTTGGGGGATCGTATGGCTACACCTTC. Encoded protein: CASSFGGSYGYTF.

Note on this clonotype: A much more abundant neighbour one base away suggests this may be a read error. This chain joins TRBV28 and TRBJ2-1, with D unclear. The ends were cut back, 2 bases at V and 6 bases at J, with 11 bases in the middle. This CDR3 has 14 residues. Germline-derived CDR1 and CDR2 are MDHEN and SYDVKM. CDR3 region: CASSLTVVSNEQFF. CDR3 DNA: TGTGCCAGCAGTTTAACAGTGGTCTCCAATGAGCAGTTCTTC. Full variable domain (missing parts from reference TRBV28 and TRBJ2-1): DVKVTQSSRYLVKRTGEKVFLECVQDMDHENMFWYRQDPGLGLRLIYFSYDVKMKEKGDIPEGYSVSREKKERFSLILESASTNQTSMYLCASSLTVVSNEQFFGPGTRLTVL.

A note on this clonotype: A much larger clone lies one base from this, so it may be a read error. Likely a read error: the CDR3 ends without its conserved phenylalanine or tryptophan. This chain's CDR3 is CASSQKAQGTIYI. Written as DNA, the CDR3 is TGTGCCAGCAGCCAAAAGGCCCAGGGAACCATATATATT. The J gene is TRBJ1-3, the V gene TRBV3-1; TRBD1 is a possible D gene (5 bases). Germline V gives CDR1 LGHDT, CDR2 YNNKEL (reference sequence). This CDR3 has 13 amino acids. V was trimmed by 2 bases and J by 10 bases, leaving 12 bases between them.

The CDR3 region has the DNA TGTGCCAGCAAATCAACCGAGGGTTGGCGAAACCTAAACACCGGGGAGCTGTTTTTT. This gives the protein CASKSTEGWRNLNTGELFF. The V and J genes are TRBV6-1 and TRBJ2-2; D is possibly TRBD2 (5 bases). The V end lost 7 bases, the J end lost 2 bases, and 26 bases lay between the germline ends. The CDR3 runs to 19 residues. Germline V gives CDR1 MNHNS, CDR2 SASEGT.

This clonotype appeared many times. The V and J genes are TRBV15 and TRBJ2-1, with 14 bases fitting TRBD2. V lost 3 bases and J lost 13; bases outside the gene matches: 2. CDR3 length equals 13 residues. CDR1 is LNHNV, CDR2 YYDKDF, per germline (reference sequence). The CDR3 reads CATSRGTSGSQFF. The DNA of the CDR3 is TGTGCCACCAGCAGGGGGACTAGCGGGAGCCAGTTCTTC. Complete variable domain (other parts from reference TRBV15 and TRBJ2-1): DAMVIQNPRYQVTQFGKPVTLSCSQTLNHNVMYWYQQKSSQAPKLLFHYYDKDFNNEADTPDNFQSRRPNTSFCFLDIRSPGLGDTAMYLCATSRGTSGSQFFGPGTRLTVL.

V and J are TRBV20-1 and TRBJ2-1, with D perhaps TRBD2 (6 bases). CDR3 size: 14 residues. Germline V gives CDR1 DFQATT, CDR2 SNEGSKA (reference sequence). V lost 3 bases, J lost 3 bases, and 12 bases lay in between. The CDR3 loop is CSASPAGYYNEQFF. The CDR3 DNA sequence: TGCAGTGCTAGTCCAGCGGGCTACTACAATGAGCAGTTCTTC.

This clonotype was counted ten times or more. This rearrangement joins TRBV5-1 to TRBJ1-4; 8 bases align to TRBD1. This CDR3 has 15 amino acids. With V trimmed by 2 bases and J by 3 bases, 3 bases remained unmatched. Germline-derived CDR1 and CDR2 are SGHRS and YFSETQ. CDR3 sequence: CASSFQGAANEKLFF. CDR3 in DNA: TGCGCCAGCAGCTTCCAGGGGGCTGCTAATGAAAAACTGTTTTTT.

This clonotype occurred many times. The V call is TRBV4-1, the J call TRBJ2-1; TRBD1 is a possible D gene (5 bases). Looked up from germline, CDR1 is MGHRA and CDR2 is YSYEKL. Trimming pared 4 bases from V and 6 bases from J, leaving 13 bases between. The CDR3 loop spans 14 amino acids. DNA of the CDR3: TGCGCCAGCAGCCTTCCTCCAGGGCTCAATGAGCAGTTCTTC. It codes for CASSLPPGLNEQFF.

The table lists this clonotype with many counts. The V gene is TRBV5-8, the J gene TRBJ2-2, with 8 positions matching TRBD2. Germline V gene lookup returns CDR1 SGHTS and CDR2 YDEGEE. With 2 bases clipped from V and 2 bases from J, the junction kept 5 bases outside the gene matches. The CDR3 is made up of 16 amino acids. CDR3 residues: CASSLGLASNTGELFF. For the CDR3, the DNA is TGTGCCAGCAGCTTAGGACTAGCCTCTAACACCGGGGAGCTGTTTTTT.

This clonotype was counted at least ten times. This chain connects TRBV5-1 to TRBJ2-7; 8 nucleotides match TRBD1. CDR3 length equals 15 residues. The junction had 7 bases not matched to a gene; V was cut back by 5 bases and J by 0 bases. The germline CDR1 and CDR2 sequences are SGHRS and YFSETQ. The CDR3 spells CASSAGQGSSYEQYF. The CDR3 DNA follows: TGCGCCAGCAGTGCCGGACAGGGAAGCTCCTACGAGCAGTACTTC.

At least ten counts were recorded for this clonotype. The chain joins TRBV5-1 to TRBJ2-1, with D possibly being TRBD1 (6 bases). V was clipped by 4 bases and J by 0 bases, with 14 bases between them. The V gene's germline CDR1 is SGHRS and CDR2 YFSETQ. The CDR3 is 16 amino acids. CDR3 coding DNA: TGCGCCAGCAGCGCCGGGACACGTAACTCCTACAATGAGCAGTTCTTC. Translated: CASSAGTRNSYNEQFF.